Each of the 24 T cell receptor beta chains below was sequenced from the same sample in a study of CD8 T cells in Susac syndrome. Random hexamers served to reverse transcribe roughly 0.5 to 1 ug RNA. Each CDR3 protein gets one entry after TCRdb re-called the immunoSEQ multiplex PCR reads with MiXCR. The sample has around 180,000 distinct CDR3 sequences, approximately 95% seen once. Sequencing was done on a sample of CD4+ T cells from PBMCs. All receptors come from a human donor with multiple sclerosis.

V is TRBV19 and J is TRBJ2-3; D unclear. The V and J ends lost 5 bases and 2 bases respectively, with 5 bases between them. This CDR3 spans 12 amino acids. Germline assignment: CDR1 LNHDA and CDR2 SQIVND (reference sequence). The CDR3 bases are TGTGCCAGTAGTGTCGACACAGATACGCAGTATTTT. Encoded protein: CASSVDTDTQYF. The complete variable domain, with remaining parts taken from reference TRBV19 and TRBJ2-3, reads DGGITQSPKYLFRKEGQNVTLSCEQNLNHDAMYWYRQDPGQGLRLIYYSQIVNDFQKGDIAEGYSVSREKKESFPLTVTSAQKNPTAFYLCASSVDTDTQYFGPGTRLTVL.

The chain employs TRBV27 and TRBJ2-3; weak D call: TRBD1 (6 bases). V lost 5 bases, J lost 2 bases, and 14 bases lay in between. Germline values: CDR1 MNHEY, CDR2 SMNVEV (reference sequence). This CDR3 contains 15 residues. The CDR3: CASSPAGVPTDTQYF. The CDR3 nucleotides are TGTGCCAGCAGTCCGGCAGGGGTCCCCACAGATACGCAGTATTTT.

This rearrangement joins TRBV7-2 to TRBJ2-3; 8 positions match TRBD2. J was trimmed by 6 bases and V by 3 bases; bases with no gene match: 11. Looked up from germline, CDR1 is SGHTA and CDR2 is FQGNSA. The CDR3 contains 16 residues. CDR3 DNA sequence: TGTGCCAGCAGCTTCTTCACGGGGGGGCCCTGGGATACGCAGTATTTT. This codes for CASSFFTGGPWDTQYF. Full variable domain (remainder filled in from reference TRBV7-2 and TRBJ2-3): GAGVSQSPSNKVTEKGKDVELRCDPISGHTALYWYRQSLGQGLEFLIYFQGNSAPDKSGLPSDRFSAERTGGSVSTLTIQRTQQEDSAVYLCASSFFTGGPWDTQYFGPGTRLTVL.

The chain recombines TRBV9 with TRBJ2-1; 8 nucleotides align to TRBD1. CDR3 length: 15 amino acids. J gave up 3 bases and V 3 bases, and 5 bases lay outside the gene matches. Germline lookup yields CDR1 SGDLS and CDR2 YYNGEE. This chain's CDR3 is CASSAETGGYNEQFF. The CDR3 nucleotides read TGTGCCAGCAGCGCTGAAACAGGGGGCTACAATGAGCAGTTCTTC.

J is TRBJ2-1 and V is TRBV29-1; D may be TRBD1 (6 bases). The V and J ends lost 6 bases and 7 bases respectively, with 16 bases between them. Germline CDR1 and CDR2: SQVTM and ANQGSEA. There are 13 residues in the CDR3. CDR3 protein: CSVPKGVLNEQFF. The DNA for the CDR3 is TGCAGCGTCCCAAAGGGGGTACTGAATGAGCAGTTCTTC.

The chain recombines TRBV9 with TRBJ1-1, with 9 bases lining up with TRBD1. Germline V CDR1 and CDR2: SGDLS, YYNGEE. This CDR3 is 16 amino acids long. J gave up 7 bases and V 0 bases, and 10 bases lay outside the gene matches. CDR3 sequence reads: CASSVATGQGTLEAFF. CDR3 DNA: TGTGCCAGCAGCGTAGCAACGGGACAGGGAACCCTTGAAGCTTTCTTT. Variable domain in full (rest from reference TRBV9 and TRBJ1-1): DSGVTQTPKHLITATGQRVTLRCSPRSGDLSVYWYQQSLDQGLQFLIQYYNGEERAKGNILERFSAQQFPDLHSELNLSSLELGDSALYFCASSVATGQGTLEAFFGQGTRLTVV.

Regarding this clonotype: The junction shows a germline mismatch at one end, possibly a read error. V and J are TRBV30 and TRBJ1-2; D perhaps matches TRBD1 (6 bases). This CDR3 contains 14 residues. Germline V gives CDR1 GTSNPN, CDR2 SVGIG (reference sequence). In nucleotides, the CDR3 is TGCGCCTCCGGGGTGGACAGCCCTAACTATGGCTACACCTTC. Translation gives CASGVDSPNYGYTF.

The V and J genes are TRBV27 and TRBJ2-7; no definite D call. This CDR3 is built from 12 residues. V was pared by 5 bases and J by 3 bases, with 8 bases between. From germline, CDR1 is MNHEY and CDR2 SMNVEV (reference sequence). For the CDR3, the DNA is TGTGCCAGCAGTCCCCACGGCTACGAGCAGTACTTC. This codes for CASSPHGYEQYF.

CDR3 sequence reads: CASSFRGLDEKLFF. The CDR3, as DNA: TGCGCCAGCAGCTTCCGGGGTCTCGATGAAAAACTGTTTTTT. This sequence joins TRBV5-1 and TRBJ1-4; D gene ambiguous. V lost 2 bases and J 6 bases, leaving 11 bases between the germline ends. The CDR3 is made up of 14 amino acids. Germline loops: CDR1 SGHRS, CDR2 YFSETQ.

V and J are TRBV20-1 and TRBJ2-3, with D uncertain. V was trimmed by 4 bases and J by 6 bases, leaving 8 bases between them. CDR3 length equals 11 residues. From germline, CDR1 is DFQATT and CDR2 SNEGSKA (reference sequence). The CDR3 sequence: CSATDPDTQYF. CDR3 nucleotides: TGCAGTGCTACAGATCCGGATACGCAGTATTTT.

This chain links TRBV6-5 with TRBJ2-7; D is possibly TRBD1 or TRBD2 (6 bases each). Looked up from germline, CDR1 is MNHEY and CDR2 is SVGAGI. V lost 10 bases, J lost 3 bases, and 13 bases lay in between. The CDR3 extends over 12 amino acids. The CDR3 loop reads CATRGTLYEQYF. The DNA for the CDR3 is TGTGCCACAAGGGGGACTCTCTACGAGCAGTACTTC.

This clonotype was recorded once. The genes are TRBV7-9 and TRBJ2-7; D is possibly TRBD1 (6 bases). The V end lost 7 bases, the J end lost 3 bases, and 13 bases lay between the germline ends. The length of the CDR3 is 13 residues. Germline lookup yields CDR1 SEHNR and CDR2 FQNEAQ (reference sequence). DNA of the CDR3: TGTGCCAGCACACAGGGAACACACTACGAGCAGTACTTC. It is translated as CASTQGTHYEQYF.

This clonotype was found once. The chain joins TRBV20-1 to TRBJ2-3; no firm D call. Germline assignment: CDR1 DFQATT and CDR2 SNEGSKA (reference sequence). The V gene lost 1 base and the J gene lost 12 bases, with 11 bases spanning the gap. This CDR3 comprises 11 residues. CDR3 in amino acids: CSARGGSIQYF. CDR3 DNA sequence: TGCAGTGCTAGAGGGGGATCTATACAGTATTTT.

The V call is TRBV6-2 or TRBV6-3, the J call TRBJ1-1; D is unresolved. Trimming removed 4 bases from V and 3 bases from J, with 12 bases in between. The CDR3 has 14 residues. Germline loops: CDR1 MNHEY, CDR2 SVGEGT. The CDR3 DNA is TGTGCCAGCAGTTCGCGGAAATTGGACACTGAAGCTTTCTTT. Its translation: CASSSRKLDTEAFF.

This chain links TRBV20-1 with TRBJ1-5; the match to TRBD1 covers 8 bases. The V gene end was trimmed by 3 bases and the J gene end by 3 bases; junction bases not matched to a gene: 7. The CDR3 is 15 amino acids. The germline V gene has CDR1 DFQATT and CDR2 SNEGSKA (reference sequence). Here the CDR3 reads CSASPGTGYNQPQHF. DNA for the CDR3: TGCAGTGCTAGCCCCGGGACAGGCTACAATCAGCCCCAGCATTTT.

The gene calls are TRBV9 and TRBJ1-6; D remains unclear. Trimming cost V 1 base and J 1 base, with 12 bases left between them. Germline V gene lookup returns CDR1 SGDLS and CDR2 YYNGEE. CDR3 length: 17 residues. CDR3 in amino acids: CASSVLGDRSYNSPLHF. CDR3 nucleotides: TGTGCCAGCAGCGTACTCGGGGATCGGTCCTATAATTCACCCCTCCACTTT.

This chain connects TRBV2 to TRBJ2-2; the D is unclear. CDR1 is SNHLY, CDR2 FYNNEI, per germline. The CDR3 spans 11 residues. V was cut by 7 bases and J by 5 bases, with 5 bases left in between. The CDR3 sequence is CASIQTGELFF. In DNA form, the CDR3 reads TGTGCCAGCATACAGACCGGGGAGCTGTTTTTT. Using reference TRBV2 and TRBJ2-2 for the parts outside the CDR3, the full variable domain is EPEVTQTPSHQVTQMGQEVILRCVPISNHLYFYWYRQILGQKVEFLVSFYNNEISEKSEIFDDQFSVERPDGSNFTLKIRSTKLEDSAMYFCASIQTGELFFGEGSRLTVL.

The chain couples TRBV27 to TRBJ1-2; D perhaps matches TRBD1 (5 bases). The CDR3 length is 13 residues. Trimming stripped 1 base from V and 4 bases from J, with 7 bases between. Germline-derived CDR1 and CDR2 are MNHEY and SMNVEV (reference sequence). The CDR3 protein is CASSLWGFYGYTF. CDR3 in DNA: TGTGCCAGCAGTTTATGGGGGTTCTATGGCTACACCTTC.

The V call is TRBV20-1, the J call TRBJ2-3; unclear D gene. V lost 5 bases, J lost 0 bases, and 15 bases lay in between. This CDR3 is built from 15 residues. Germline assignment: CDR1 DFQATT and CDR2 SNEGSKA (reference sequence). The CDR3 loop reads CSAYQTSLSTDTQYF. The CDR3 DNA is TGCAGTGCTTATCAGACAAGCCTGAGCACAGATACGCAGTATTTT.

The chain employs TRBV3-1 and TRBJ1-1; tentatively, D is TRBD1 (6 bases). CDR3 size: 16 residues. The germline V gene has CDR1 LGHDT and CDR2 YNNKEL (reference sequence). With 0 bases removed from V and 0 bases from J, the gap between germline ends came to 11 bases. CDR3 coding DNA: TGTGCCAGCAGCCAAGATACGGCAGGGGTGAACACTGAAGCTTTCTTT. This codes for CASSQDTAGVNTEAFF.

The chain recombines TRBV20-1 with TRBJ1-2; 10 positions match TRBD1. The CDR3 contains 15 residues. V was pared by 1 base and J by 7 bases, with 9 bases of the junction left unmatched. Germline V CDR1 and CDR2: DFQATT, SNEGSKA (reference sequence). The CDR3, as DNA: TGCAGTGCTAGAGCGTACGGGACAGGGGAAGGTGGCTACACCTTC. It is translated as CSARAYGTGEGGYTF.

This chain connects TRBV30 to TRBJ2-1, with a tentative D call TRBD1 (5 bases). The CDR3 has 17 residues. The germline gives CDR1 GTSNPN, CDR2 SVGIG (reference sequence). The germline V and J ends were trimmed by 2 bases and 0 bases, with 17 bases remaining between them. The CDR3 nucleotides read TGTGCCTGGAGTTATAGGGGCCCCTTAAGCTCCTACAATGAGCAGTTCTTC. Translation: CAWSYRGPLSSYNEQFF. Looking up the rest from reference TRBV30 and TRBJ2-1 gives the full variable domain: SQTIHQWPATLVQPVGSPLSLECTVEGTSNPNLYWYRQAAGRGLQLLFYSVGIGQISSEVPQNLSASRPQDRQFILSSKKLLLSDSGFYLCAWSYRGPLSSYNEQFFGPGTRLTVL.

This clonotype was recorded only once. The J gene is TRBJ2-5, the V gene TRBV9; tentatively, D is TRBD2 (5 bases). CDR1 SGDLS and CDR2 YYNGEE come from the germline V gene. V gave up 0 bases and J gave up 5 bases, with 11 bases separating them. There are 14 residues in the CDR3. The CDR3 DNA is TGTGCCAGCAGCGTAGGGGTCGGGGTGGAGACCCAGTACTTC. Encoded protein: CASSVGVGVETQYF.

This chain links TRBV20-1 with TRBJ2-7, with 7 bases that match TRBD2. The J segment lost 1 base and the V segment lost 3 bases, leaving 3 bases of the junction unmatched. CDR1 is DFQATT and CDR2 is SNEGSKA in the germline V gene (reference sequence). The CDR3 has 13 residues. The CDR3 coding sequence is TGCAGTGCTAGCAGACTAGCTTCCTACGAGCAGTACTTC. Amino acid sequence: CSASRLASYEQYF.